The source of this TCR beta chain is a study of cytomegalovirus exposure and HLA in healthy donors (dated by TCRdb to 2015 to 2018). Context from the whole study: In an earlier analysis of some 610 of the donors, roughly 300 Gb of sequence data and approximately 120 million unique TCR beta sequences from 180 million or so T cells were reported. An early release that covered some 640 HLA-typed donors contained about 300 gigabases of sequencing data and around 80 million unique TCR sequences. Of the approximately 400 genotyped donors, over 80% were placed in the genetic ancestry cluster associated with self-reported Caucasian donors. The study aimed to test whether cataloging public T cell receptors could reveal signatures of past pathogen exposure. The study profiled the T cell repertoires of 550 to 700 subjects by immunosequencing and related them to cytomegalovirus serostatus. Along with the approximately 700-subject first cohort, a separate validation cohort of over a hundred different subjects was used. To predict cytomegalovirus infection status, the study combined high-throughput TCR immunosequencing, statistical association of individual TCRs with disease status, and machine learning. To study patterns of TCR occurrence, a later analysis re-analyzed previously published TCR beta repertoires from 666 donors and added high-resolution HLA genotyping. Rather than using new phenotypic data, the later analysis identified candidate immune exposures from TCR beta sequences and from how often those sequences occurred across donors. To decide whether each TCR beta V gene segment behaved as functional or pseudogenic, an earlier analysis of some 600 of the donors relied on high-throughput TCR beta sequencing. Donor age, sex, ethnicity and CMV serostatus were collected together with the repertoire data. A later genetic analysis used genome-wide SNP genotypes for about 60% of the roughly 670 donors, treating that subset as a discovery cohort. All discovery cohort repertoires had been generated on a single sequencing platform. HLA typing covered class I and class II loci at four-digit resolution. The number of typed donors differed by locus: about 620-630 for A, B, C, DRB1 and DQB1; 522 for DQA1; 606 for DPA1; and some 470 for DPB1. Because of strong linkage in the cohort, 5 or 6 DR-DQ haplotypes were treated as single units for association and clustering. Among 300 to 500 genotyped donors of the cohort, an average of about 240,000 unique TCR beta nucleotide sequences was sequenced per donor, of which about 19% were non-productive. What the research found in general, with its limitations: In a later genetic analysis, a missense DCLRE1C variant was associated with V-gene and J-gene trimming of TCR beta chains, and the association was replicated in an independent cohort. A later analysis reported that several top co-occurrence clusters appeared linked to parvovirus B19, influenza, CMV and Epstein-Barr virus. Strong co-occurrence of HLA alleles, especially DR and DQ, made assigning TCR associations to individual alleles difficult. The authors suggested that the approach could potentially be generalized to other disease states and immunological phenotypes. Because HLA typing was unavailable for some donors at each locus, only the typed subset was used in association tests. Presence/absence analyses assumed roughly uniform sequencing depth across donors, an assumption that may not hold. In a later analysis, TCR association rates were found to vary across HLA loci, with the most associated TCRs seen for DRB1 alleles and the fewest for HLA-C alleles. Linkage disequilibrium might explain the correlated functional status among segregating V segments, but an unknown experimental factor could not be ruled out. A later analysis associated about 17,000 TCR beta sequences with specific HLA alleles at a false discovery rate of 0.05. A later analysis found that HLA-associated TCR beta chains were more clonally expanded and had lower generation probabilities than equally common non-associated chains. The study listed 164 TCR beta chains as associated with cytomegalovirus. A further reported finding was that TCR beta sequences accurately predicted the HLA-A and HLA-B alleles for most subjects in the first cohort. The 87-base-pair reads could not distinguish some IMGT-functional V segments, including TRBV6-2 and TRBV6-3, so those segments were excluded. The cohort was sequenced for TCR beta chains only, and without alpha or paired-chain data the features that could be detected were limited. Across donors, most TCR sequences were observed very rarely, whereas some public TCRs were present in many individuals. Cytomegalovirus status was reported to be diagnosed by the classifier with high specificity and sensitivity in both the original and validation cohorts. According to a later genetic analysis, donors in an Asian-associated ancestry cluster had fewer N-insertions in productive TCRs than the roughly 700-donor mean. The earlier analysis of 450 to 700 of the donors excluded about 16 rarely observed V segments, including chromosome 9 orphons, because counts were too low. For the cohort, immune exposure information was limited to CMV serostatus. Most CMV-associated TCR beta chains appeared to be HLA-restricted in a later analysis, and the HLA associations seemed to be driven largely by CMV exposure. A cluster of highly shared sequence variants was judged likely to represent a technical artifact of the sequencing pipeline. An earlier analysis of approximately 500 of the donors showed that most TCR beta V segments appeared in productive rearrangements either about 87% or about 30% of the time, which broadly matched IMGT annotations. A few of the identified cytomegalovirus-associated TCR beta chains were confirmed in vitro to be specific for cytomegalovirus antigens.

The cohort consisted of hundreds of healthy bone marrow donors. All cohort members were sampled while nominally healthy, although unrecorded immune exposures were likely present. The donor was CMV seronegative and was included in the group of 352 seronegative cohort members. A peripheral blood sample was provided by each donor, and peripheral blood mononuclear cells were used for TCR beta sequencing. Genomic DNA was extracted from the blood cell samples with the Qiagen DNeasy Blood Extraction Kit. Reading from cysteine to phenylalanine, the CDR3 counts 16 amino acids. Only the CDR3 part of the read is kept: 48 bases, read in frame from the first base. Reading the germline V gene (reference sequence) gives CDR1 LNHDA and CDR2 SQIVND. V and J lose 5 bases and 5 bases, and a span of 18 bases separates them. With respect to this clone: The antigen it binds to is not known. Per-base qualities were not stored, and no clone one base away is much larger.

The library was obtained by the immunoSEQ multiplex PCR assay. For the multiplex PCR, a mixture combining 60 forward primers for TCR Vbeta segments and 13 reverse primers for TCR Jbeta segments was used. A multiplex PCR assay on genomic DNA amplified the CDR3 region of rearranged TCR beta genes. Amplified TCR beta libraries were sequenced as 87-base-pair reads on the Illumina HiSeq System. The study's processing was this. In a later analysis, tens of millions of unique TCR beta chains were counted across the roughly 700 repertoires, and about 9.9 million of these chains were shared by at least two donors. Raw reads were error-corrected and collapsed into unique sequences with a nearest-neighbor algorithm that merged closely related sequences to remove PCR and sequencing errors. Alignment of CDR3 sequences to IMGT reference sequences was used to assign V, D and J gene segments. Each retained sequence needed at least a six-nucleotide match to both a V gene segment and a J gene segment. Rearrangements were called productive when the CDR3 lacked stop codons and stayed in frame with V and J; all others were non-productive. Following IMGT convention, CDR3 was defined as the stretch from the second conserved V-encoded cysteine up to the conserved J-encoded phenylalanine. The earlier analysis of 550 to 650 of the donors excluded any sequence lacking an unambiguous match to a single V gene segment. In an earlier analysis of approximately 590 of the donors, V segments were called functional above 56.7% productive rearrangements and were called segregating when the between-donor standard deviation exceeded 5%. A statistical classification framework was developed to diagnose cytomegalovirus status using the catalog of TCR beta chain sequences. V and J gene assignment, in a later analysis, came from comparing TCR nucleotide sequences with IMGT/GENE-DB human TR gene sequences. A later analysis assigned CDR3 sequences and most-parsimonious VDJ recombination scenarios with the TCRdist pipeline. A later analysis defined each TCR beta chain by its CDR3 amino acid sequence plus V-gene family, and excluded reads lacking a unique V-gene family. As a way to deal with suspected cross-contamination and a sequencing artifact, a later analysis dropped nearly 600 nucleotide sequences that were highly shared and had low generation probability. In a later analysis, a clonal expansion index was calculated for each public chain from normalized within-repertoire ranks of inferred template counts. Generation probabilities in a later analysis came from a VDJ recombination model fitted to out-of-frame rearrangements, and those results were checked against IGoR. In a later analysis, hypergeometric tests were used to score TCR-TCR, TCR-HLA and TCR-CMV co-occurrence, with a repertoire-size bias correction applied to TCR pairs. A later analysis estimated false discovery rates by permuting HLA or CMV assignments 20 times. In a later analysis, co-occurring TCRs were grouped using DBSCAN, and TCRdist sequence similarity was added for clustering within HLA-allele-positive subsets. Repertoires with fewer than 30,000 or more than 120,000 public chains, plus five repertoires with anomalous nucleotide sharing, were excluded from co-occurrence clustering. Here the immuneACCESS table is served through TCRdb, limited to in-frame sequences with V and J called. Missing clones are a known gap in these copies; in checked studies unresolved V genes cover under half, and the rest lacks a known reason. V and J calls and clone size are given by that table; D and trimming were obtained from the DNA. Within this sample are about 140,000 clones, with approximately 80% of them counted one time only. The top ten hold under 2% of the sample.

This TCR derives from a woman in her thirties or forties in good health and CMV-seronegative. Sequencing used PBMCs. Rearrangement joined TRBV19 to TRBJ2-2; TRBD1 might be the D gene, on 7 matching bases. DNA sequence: TGTGCCAGTAGTCCGCCGAAGGGGGCGGGGACCGGGGAGCTGTTTTTT. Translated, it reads CASSPPKGAGTGELFF.